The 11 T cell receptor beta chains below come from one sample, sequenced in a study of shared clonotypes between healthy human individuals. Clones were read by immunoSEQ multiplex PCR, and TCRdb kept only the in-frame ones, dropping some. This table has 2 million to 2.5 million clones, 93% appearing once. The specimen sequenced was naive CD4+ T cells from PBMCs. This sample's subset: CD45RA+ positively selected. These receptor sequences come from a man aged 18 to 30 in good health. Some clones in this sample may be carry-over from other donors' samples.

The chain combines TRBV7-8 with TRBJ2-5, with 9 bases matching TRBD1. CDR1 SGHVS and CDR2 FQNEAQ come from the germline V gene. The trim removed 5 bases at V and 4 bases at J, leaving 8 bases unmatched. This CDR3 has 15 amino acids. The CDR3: CASSLRGTGRETQYF. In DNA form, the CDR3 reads TGTGCCAGCAGCCTACGAGGGACAGGGCGAGAGACCCAGTACTTC.

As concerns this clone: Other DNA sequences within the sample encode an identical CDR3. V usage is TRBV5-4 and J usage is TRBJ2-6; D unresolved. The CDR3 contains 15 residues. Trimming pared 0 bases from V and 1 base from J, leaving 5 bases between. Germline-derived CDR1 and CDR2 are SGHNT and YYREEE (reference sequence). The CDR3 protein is CASSLVGSGANVLTF. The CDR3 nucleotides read TGTGCCAGCAGCTTGGTAGGGTCTGGGGCCAACGTCCTGACTTTC.

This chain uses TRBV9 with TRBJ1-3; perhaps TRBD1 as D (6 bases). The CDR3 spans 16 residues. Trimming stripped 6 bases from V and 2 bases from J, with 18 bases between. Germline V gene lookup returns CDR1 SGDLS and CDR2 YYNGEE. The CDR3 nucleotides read TGTGCCAGCAACCCATCGGGGGGGCAGCCTGGAAACACCATATATTTT. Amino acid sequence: CASNPSGGQPGNTIYF.

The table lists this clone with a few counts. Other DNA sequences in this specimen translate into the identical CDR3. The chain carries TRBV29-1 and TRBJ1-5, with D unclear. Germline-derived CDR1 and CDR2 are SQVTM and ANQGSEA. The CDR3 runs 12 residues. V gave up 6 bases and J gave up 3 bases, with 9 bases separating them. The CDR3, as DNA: TGCAGCGTCGCAGGATCCAATCAGCCCCAGCATTTT. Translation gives CSVAGSNQPQHF.

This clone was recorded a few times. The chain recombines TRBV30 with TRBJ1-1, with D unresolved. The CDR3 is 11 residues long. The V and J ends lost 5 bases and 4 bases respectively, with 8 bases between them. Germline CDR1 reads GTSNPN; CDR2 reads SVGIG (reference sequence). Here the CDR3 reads CAWAVITEAFF. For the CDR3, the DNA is TGTGCCTGGGCAGTAATCACTGAAGCTTTCTTT.

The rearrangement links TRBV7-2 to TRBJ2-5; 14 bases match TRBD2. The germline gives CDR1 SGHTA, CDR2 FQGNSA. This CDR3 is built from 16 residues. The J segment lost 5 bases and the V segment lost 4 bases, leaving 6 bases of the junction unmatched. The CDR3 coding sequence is TGTGCCAGCAGCTCCCGACTAGCGGGAGGGCCGGAGACCCAGTACTTC. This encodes CASSSRLAGGPETQYF.

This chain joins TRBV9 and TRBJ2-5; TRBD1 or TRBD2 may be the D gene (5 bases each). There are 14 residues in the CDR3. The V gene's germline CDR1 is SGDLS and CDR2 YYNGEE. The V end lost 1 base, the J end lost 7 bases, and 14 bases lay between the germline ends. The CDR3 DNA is TGTGCCAGCAGCGTAACAGGCATTGGGGGGACCCAGTACTTC. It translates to CASSVTGIGGTQYF.

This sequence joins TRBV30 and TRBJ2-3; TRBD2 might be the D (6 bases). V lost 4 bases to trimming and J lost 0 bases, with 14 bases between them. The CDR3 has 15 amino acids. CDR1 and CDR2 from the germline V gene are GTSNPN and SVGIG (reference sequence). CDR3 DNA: TGTGCCTGGAATCCTTGGCGGGGTAGCACAGATACGCAGTATTTT. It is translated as CAWNPWRGSTDTQYF.

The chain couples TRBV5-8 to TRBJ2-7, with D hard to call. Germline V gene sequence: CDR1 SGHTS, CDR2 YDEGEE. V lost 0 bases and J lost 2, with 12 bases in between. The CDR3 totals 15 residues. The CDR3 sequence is CASSLAFGGTYEQYF. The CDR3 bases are TGTGCCAGCAGCTTGGCCTTCGGCGGAACCTACGAGCAGTACTTC.

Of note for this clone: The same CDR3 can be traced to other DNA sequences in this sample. The CDR3 DNA sequence: TGTGCCAGCAGCCGTGGACAGACCACAGATACGCAGTATTTT. This gives the protein CASSRGQTTDTQYF. V is TRBV7-6 and J is TRBJ2-3; D is perhaps TRBD1 (6 bases). This CDR3 spans 14 amino acids. From germline, CDR1 is SGHVS and CDR2 FNYEAQ. Trimming stripped 5 bases from V and 2 bases from J, with 11 bases between.

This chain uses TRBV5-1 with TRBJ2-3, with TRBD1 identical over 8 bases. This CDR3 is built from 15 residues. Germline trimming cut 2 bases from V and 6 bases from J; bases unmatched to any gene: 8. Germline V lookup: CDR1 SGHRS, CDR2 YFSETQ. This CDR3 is CASSFVGQAADTQYF. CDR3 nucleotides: TGCGCCAGCAGCTTCGTGGGACAGGCTGCCGATACGCAGTATTTT. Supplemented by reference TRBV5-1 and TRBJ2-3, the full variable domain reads KAGVTQTPRYLIKTRGQQVTLSCSPISGHRSVSWYQQTPGQGLQFLFEYFSETQRNKGNFPGRFSGRQFSNSRSEMNVSTLELGDSALYLCASSFVGQAADTQYFGPGTRLTVL.